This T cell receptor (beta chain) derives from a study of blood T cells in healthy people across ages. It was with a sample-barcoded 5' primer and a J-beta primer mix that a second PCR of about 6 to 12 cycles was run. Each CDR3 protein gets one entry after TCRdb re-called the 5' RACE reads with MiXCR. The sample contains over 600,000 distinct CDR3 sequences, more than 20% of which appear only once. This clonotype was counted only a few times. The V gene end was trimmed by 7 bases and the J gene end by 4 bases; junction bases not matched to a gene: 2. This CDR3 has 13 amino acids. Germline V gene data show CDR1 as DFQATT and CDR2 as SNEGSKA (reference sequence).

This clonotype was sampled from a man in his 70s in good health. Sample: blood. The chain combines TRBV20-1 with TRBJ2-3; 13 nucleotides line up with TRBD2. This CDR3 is CSGTSGRADTQYF. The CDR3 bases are TGCAGTGGGACTAGCGGGAGAGCAGATACGCAGTATTTT.